These 5 T cell receptor beta chains share one sample of origin, sequenced in a study of T cells in localized non-small cell lung cancer. Some clones are missing from TCRdb's copy, which holds only in-frame ones; the method was immunoSEQ multiplex PCR. The table shows 20,000 to 25,000 clones, with under 90% occurring only once. This sample comprised peripheral blood, obtained before any cancer treatment. Receptors were obtained from a man aged 40 to 69 with stage I squamous cell lung carcinoma.

The V call is TRBV19, the J call TRBJ1-5; D gene ambiguous. CDR3 length: 12 amino acids. CDR1 LNHDA and CDR2 SQIVND come from the germline V gene (reference sequence). Trimming removed 5 bases from V and 5 bases from J, with 7 bases in between. The CDR3 nucleotides are TGTGCCAGTAGTGCCCTCGATCAGCCCCAGCATTTT. This translates into CASSALDQPQHF.

This clone appeared a few times. The chain recombines TRBV5-1 with TRBJ1-1; possibly TRBD1 for D (6 bases). CDR1 and CDR2 from the germline V gene are SGHRS and YFSETQ. Between the trimmed V and J ends, which lost 5 bases and 5 bases, there was a span of 19 bases. CDR3 length: 15 residues. DNA of the CDR3: TGCGCCAGCAGTACCAGCACGGGGGGCGGGACTGAAGCTTTCTTT. Amino acids: CASSTSTGGGTEAFF.

The chain uses TRBV7-3 and TRBJ2-7; 10 bases line up with TRBD2. The CDR3 loop spans 16 amino acids. From germline, CDR1 is SGHTA and CDR2 FQGTGA. Germline trimming cut 1 base from V and 1 base from J; bases unmatched to any gene: 4. CDR3 sequence: CASSLIIAGGSYEQYF. CDR3 DNA sequence: TGTGCCAGCAGCTTAATTATAGCGGGGGGTTCCTACGAGCAGTACTTC. Complete variable domain (other parts from reference TRBV7-3 and TRBJ2-7): GAGVSQTPSNKVTEKGKYVELRCDPISGHTALYWYRQSLGQGPEFLIYFQGTGAADDSGLPNDRFFAVRPEGSVSTLKIQRTERGDSAVYLCASSLIIAGGSYEQYFGPGTRLTVT.

The chain carries TRBV5-1 and TRBJ1-1; TRBD1 might be the D (5 bases). Germline CDR1 is SGHRS and CDR2 is YFSETQ. The CDR3 is made up of 14 amino acids. The V gene lost 4 bases and the J gene lost 1 base, with 11 bases spanning the gap. This CDR3 reads CASSLVGANTEAFF. The CDR3 DNA reads as TGCGCCAGCAGCCTAGTCGGGGCGAACACTGAAGCTTTCTTT.

The chain combines TRBV7-2 with TRBJ1-1, with D hard to call. This CDR3 contains 12 residues. The germline V and J ends were trimmed by 5 bases and 8 bases, with 12 bases remaining between them. Per germline, CDR1 SGHTA and CDR2 FQGNSA. In nucleotides, the CDR3 is TGTGCCAGCAGCCTTCCGGCCCTGGAAGCTTTCTTT. This codes for CASSLPALEAFF.